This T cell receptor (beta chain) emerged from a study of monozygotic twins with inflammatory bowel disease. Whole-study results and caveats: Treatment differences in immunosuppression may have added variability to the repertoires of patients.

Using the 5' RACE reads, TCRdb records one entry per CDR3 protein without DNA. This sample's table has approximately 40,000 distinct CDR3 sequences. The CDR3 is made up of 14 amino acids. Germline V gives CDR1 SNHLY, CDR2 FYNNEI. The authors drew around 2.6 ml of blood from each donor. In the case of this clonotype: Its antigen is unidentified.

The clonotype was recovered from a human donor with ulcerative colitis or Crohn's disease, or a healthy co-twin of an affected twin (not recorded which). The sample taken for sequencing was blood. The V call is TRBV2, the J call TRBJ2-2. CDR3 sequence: CASSEGRNTGELFF.